These 14 T cell receptor beta chains originate from one sample sequenced in a study of response to subunit inactivated influenza vaccine. TCRdb independently ran MiXCR on the RT-PCR reads; one entry per CDR3 protein. This table has more than 400,000 distinct CDR3 sequences, roughly 7.6% appearing once. The sequenced sample was PBMCs from blood, obtained around 25 months after vaccination. Receptors were obtained from a man in his fifties or sixties who received an inactivated influenza vaccine.

A note on this clonotype: One end of the junction varies from germline; a read error may be responsible. This chain connects TRBV29-1 to TRBJ2-7; D unresolved. Per the germline V gene, CDR1 is SQVTM and CDR2 is ANQGSEA. The CDR3 has 11 residues. The CDR3 sequence: CGVTSAYEQYF. CDR3 nucleotides: TGTGGTGTGACTTCCGCCTACGAGCAGTACTTC.

A few counts support this clonotype. The chain uses TRBV20-1 and TRBJ2-7, with no clear D. The ends were cut back, 7 bases at V and 1 base at J, with 17 bases in the middle. The CDR3 spans 14 residues. Per germline, CDR1 DFQATT and CDR2 SNEGSKA (reference sequence). CDR3 sequence reads: CSVRTRAASYEQYF. For the CDR3, the DNA is TGCAGTGTACGAACCCGGGCCGCATCCTACGAGCAGTACTTC.

In this sample, this clonotype turned up a few times. This chain joins TRBV20-1 and TRBJ1-2; maybe TRBD1 (6 bases). V was cut by 3 bases and J by 7 bases, with 18 bases left in between. CDR1 and CDR2 (germline): DFQATT, SNEGSKA (reference sequence). The CDR3 length is 14 residues. DNA for the CDR3: TGCAGTGCTAGCTCCCATCTCAGGGGCCCTGGCTACACCTTC. Protein product: CSASSHLRGPGYTF.

The sample holds a few counts of this clonotype. V is TRBV2 and J is TRBJ2-1; the D gene is possibly TRBD1 (6 bases). The CDR3 contains 15 residues. CDR1 and CDR2 from the germline V gene are SNHLY and FYNNEI. V was shortened by 4 bases and J by 2 bases, with 12 bases between the two germline ends. CDR3 nucleotide sequence: TGTGCCAGCAGTGCCGGTCCAGGGGCCTACAATGAGCAGTTCTTC. This translates into CASSAGPGAYNEQFF.

This clonotype was recorded at least ten times. V and J are TRBV9 and TRBJ1-2, with 7 bases matching TRBD1. The germline CDR1 and CDR2 sequences are SGDLS and YYNGEE. J was trimmed by 4 bases and V by 3 bases; bases with no gene match: 9. The CDR3 consists of 15 residues. The CDR3 DNA reads as TGTGCCAGCAGCGCCATACCCTCAGGGGGCTATGGCTACACCTTC. Its translation is CASSAIPSGGYGYTF. Full variable domain (missing parts from reference TRBV9 and TRBJ1-2): DSGVTQTPKHLITATGQRVTLRCSPRSGDLSVYWYQQSLDQGLQFLIQYYNGEERAKGNILERFSAQQFPDLHSELNLSSLELGDSALYFCASSAIPSGGYGYTFGSGTRLTVV.

The chain is built from TRBV7-2 and TRBJ1-4; 11 nucleotides line up with TRBD1. CDR3 length: 15 amino acids. Trimming removed 5 bases from V and 8 bases from J; junction bases left unmatched: 7. The V gene's germline CDR1 is SGHTA and CDR2 FQGNSA. The CDR3 DNA is TGTGCCAGCAGCCGCGCCGGGACAGGGGGGGAAAAACTGTTTTTT. This sequence encodes CASSRAGTGGEKLFF. The variable domain in full, completed from reference TRBV7-2 and TRBJ1-4, reads GAGVSQSPSNKVTEKGKDVELRCDPISGHTALYWYRQSLGQGLEFLIYFQGNSAPDKSGLPSDRFSAERTGGSVSTLTIQRTQQEDSAVYLCASSRAGTGGEKLFFGSGTQLSVL.

This clonotype was observed many times. Germline is not matched at one junction end, which may reflect a read error. This chain uses TRBV10-3 with TRBJ1-4; 7 bases align to TRBD1. The germline CDR1 and CDR2 sequences are ENHRY and SYGVKD. The CDR3 runs 10 residues. The CDR3 is CAISTGTDDF. The DNA of the CDR3 is TGTGCCATCAGTACCGGGACAGACGACTTT.

The chain couples TRBV28 to TRBJ2-3, with 8 bases aligning to TRBD2. J was trimmed by 5 bases and V by 10 bases; bases with no gene match: 11. Germline assignment: CDR1 MDHEN and CDR2 SYDVKM. This CDR3 contains 14 residues. The CDR3 nucleotides are TGTGCCACCCTTCCGGGGGGGGCGGGAGATACGCAGTATTTT. The encoded protein is CATLPGGAGDTQYF.

The sample holds a few counts of this clonotype. This chain links TRBV20-1 with TRBJ2-1; 12 bases match TRBD2. The germline CDR1 and CDR2 sequences are DFQATT and SNEGSKA (reference sequence). CDR3 length: 14 amino acids. V shed 0 bases, J shed 10 bases, and the junction held 4 bases outside the gene matches. The CDR3 region is CSARDWTSGNEQFF. CDR3 nucleotides: TGCAGTGCTAGAGATTGGACTAGCGGGAACGAGCAGTTCTTC.

This clonotype came up many times. The gene calls are TRBV24-1 and TRBJ2-5; 10 bases line up with TRBD1. This CDR3 comprises 16 residues. With V trimmed by 4 bases and J by 0 bases, 4 bases remained unmatched. Germline CDR1 KGHDR, CDR2 SFDVKD. The CDR3 nucleotides read TGTGCCACCAGTGAAGGGACAGGGGTGTACCAAGAGACCCAGTACTTC. It is translated as CATSEGTGVYQETQYF.

This clonotype appeared a few times. The chain carries TRBV5-1 and TRBJ1-3; D is ambiguous. Looked up from germline, CDR1 is SGHRS and CDR2 is YFSETQ. The CDR3 runs to 18 residues. V was pared by 1 base and J by 0 bases, with 17 bases between. The chain's CDR3 is CASSLMWVSASSGNTIYF. CDR3 in DNA: TGCGCCAGCAGCTTGATGTGGGTTTCGGCGTCCTCTGGAAACACCATATATTTT.

The CDR3 region is CGVAGGDVETQYF. CDR3 DNA: TGCGGGGTCGCTGGGGGCGATGTGGAGACCCAGTACTTC. The chain combines TRBV29-1 with TRBJ2-5; D is perhaps TRBD1 (6 bases). CDR1 SQVTM and CDR2 ANQGSEA come from the germline V gene. CDR3 length: 13 amino acids. The full variable domain, rest sourced from reference TRBV29-1 and TRBJ2-5, is SAVISQKPSRDICQRGTSLTIQCQVDSQVTMMFWYRQQPGQSLTLIATANQGSEATYESGFVIDKFPISRPNLTFSTLTVSNMSPEDSSIYLCGVAGGDVETQYFGPGTRLLVL.

This clonotype was seen many times. V and J are TRBV7-8 and TRBJ2-1; 7 nucleotides match TRBD1. The V gene end was trimmed by 8 bases and the J gene end by 4 bases; junction bases not matched to a gene: 5. This CDR3 contains 13 residues. The germline CDR1 and CDR2 sequences are SGHVS and FQNEAQ. The CDR3 here is CASGQESYNEQFF. The CDR3, as DNA: TGTGCCAGCGGACAGGAAAGTTACAATGAGCAGTTCTTC.

This clonotype was found a few times. The V and J genes are TRBV6-4 and TRBJ2-3; D tentatively fits TRBD1 or TRBD2 (5 bases each). V was trimmed by 0 bases and J by 6 bases, leaving 13 bases between them. CDR1 is MRHNA, CDR2 SNTAGT, per germline. CDR3 length: 15 amino acids. The CDR3 region is CASSDSGGSGDTQYF. The DNA for the CDR3 is TGTGCCAGCAGTGACTCTGGGGGTTCTGGTGATACGCAGTATTTT.